Below are 3 T cell receptor beta chains sequenced from a single sample in a study of blood T cell repertoires in COVID-19. Only in-frame clones appear in the TCRdb table, and some are missing; sequencing was by immunoSEQ multiplex PCR. The sample shows about 380,000 clones, about 89% of them seen only once. Source material: PBMCs or T cells enriched from blood (not recorded which). These receptors were obtained from a man aged 25 to 40 who had recovered from COVID-19.

The sample holds one count of this clone. V is TRBV6-1 and J is TRBJ2-3; D is possibly TRBD2 (7 bases). This CDR3 region has 16 residues. Trimming stripped 2 bases from V and 4 bases from J, with 16 bases between. Germline V gives CDR1 MNHNS, CDR2 SASEGT. The DNA of the CDR3 is TGTGCCAGCAGTGAATGGGTAGGGGGGGCCGCAGATACGCAGTATTTT. This translates into CASSEWVGGAADTQYF.

The CDR3 nucleotides are TGTGCCAGCAGCGCTTTCTCTGGAAACACCATATATTTT. Translation gives CASSAFSGNTIYF. The rearrangement links TRBV9 to TRBJ1-3, with unresolved D. The CDR3 has 13 amino acids. CDR1 and CDR2 (germline): SGDLS, YYNGEE. The ends were cut back, 3 bases at V and 0 bases at J, with 4 bases in the middle.

This clone was counted once. This chain joins TRBV19 and TRBJ1-2; no clear D gene. This CDR3 has 11 residues. The germline V and J ends were trimmed by 3 bases and 8 bases, with 7 bases remaining between them. CDR1 and CDR2 (germline): LNHDA, SQIVND (reference sequence). The CDR3 DNA sequence: TGTGCCAGTAGTATCGGGGAAGGCTACACCTTC. Translated: CASSIGEGYTF.